Below, one T cell receptor (beta chain) is given with its context. This sample was taken from a study of PD-1 blockade in mismatch repair-deficient tumors. Profiled with immunoSEQ multiplex PCR; TCRdb holds only in-frame clones, not every one. This table holds over 15,000 clones, around 82% found once. The CDR3 length is 14 residues. Germline V gene lookup returns CDR1 MNHEY and CDR2 SMNVEV (reference sequence). V dropped 2 bases and J dropped 5 bases, with 10 bases sitting between them. The TCR sequence derives from an adult with mismatch repair-deficient cancer. V usage is TRBV27 and J usage is TRBJ2-4, with a possible D match to TRBD1 (6 bases). The sequencing used PBMCs, collected before pembrolizumab treatment. CDR3 residues: CASSLVGGENIQYF. In DNA form, the CDR3 reads TGTGCCAGCAGTTTAGTTGGGGGCGAAAACATTCAGTACTTC.